The 5 T cell receptor beta chains listed next were all sequenced from one sample in a study of vaccination and CD4 T cells after COVID-19. With the Oncomine TCR Beta short-read assay, DNA from cultured CD4+ T cells was sequenced. The genomic DNA was obtained from cultured CD4+ T cells by extraction with the QIAamp micro DNA kit. TCRdb called the PCR reads again in MiXCR, with one record for every CDR3 protein. The table includes fewer than 12,000 distinct CDR3 sequences, roughly 28% detected once. The treatment here: roughly ten-day PBMC culture with coronavirus spike peptide pools or control peptides (ViraFEST assay). Pre-COVID-19 pandemic sampling (2011-2018) yielded the unexposed donor's CD4+ T cells. Their target antigens are unknown. Sequencing input: CD4+ T cells from blood, cultured in vitro. Every receptor here comes from a human donor in good health.

V usage is TRBV5-1 and J usage is TRBJ2-3; 16 bases map to TRBD2. The germline CDR1 and CDR2 sequences are SGHRS and YFSETQ. The J segment lost 2 bases and the V segment lost 4 bases, leaving 4 bases of the junction unmatched. The CDR3 has 17 residues. CDR3 DNA sequence: TGCGCCAGCAGCCCGGGACTAGCGGGAGGGCTCACAGATACGCAGTATTTT. As protein: CASSPGLAGGLTDTQYF.

There are a few counts of this clonotype. The chain recombines TRBV20-1 with TRBJ2-1, with TRBD2 matching 9 bases. CDR1 is DFQATT and CDR2 is SNEGSKA in the germline V gene (reference sequence). V gave up 5 bases and J gave up 3 bases; unmatched junction bases: 5. The length of the CDR3 is 14 residues. The DNA for the CDR3 is TGCAGTGCTCGAATAGCGGGGGACTACAATGAGCAGTTCTTC. Translating gives CSARIAGDYNEQFF.

J is TRBJ1-1 and V is TRBV9, with TRBD1 matching 7 bases. V dropped 4 bases and J dropped 7; count of bases not matched to a gene: 10. This CDR3 contains 14 residues. Germline V gene sequence: CDR1 SGDLS, CDR2 YYNGEE. The CDR3 sequence: CASSKGERDSEAFF. In DNA, the CDR3 is TGTGCCAGCAGCAAAGGGGAGAGGGACAGTGAAGCTTTCTTT.

This chain uses TRBV20-1 with TRBJ2-5, with D unclear. This CDR3 is 11 amino acids long. The germline gives CDR1 DFQATT, CDR2 SNEGSKA (reference sequence). V lost 5 bases, J lost 5 bases, and 9 bases lay in between. The CDR3 coding sequence is TGCAGTGCTTGGGCTAGTGAGACCCAGTACTTC. Amino acid sequence: CSAWASETQYF.

This clonotype appeared a few times. V gene TRBV6-1 combines with J gene TRBJ2-4, with a possible D match to TRBD1 (5 bases). The V gene's germline CDR1 is MNHNS and CDR2 SASEGT. V lost 8 bases, J lost 7 bases, and 15 bases lay in between. This CDR3 is built from 13 residues. The CDR3 loop is CASLGVSANIQYF. The CDR3 DNA follows: TGTGCCAGCTTAGGGGTATCGGCCAACATTCAGTACTTC.